The clone carrying this T cell receptor (beta chain) was detected only a few times. Antigen specificity is unknown. This sample was taken from a study of T-cell memory formation after mild COVID-19. Study-wide points: A balance of CD4 and CD8 characterized clones contracting day 15 to 85, whereas later expanders leaned CD4+. Pre-infection memory held some responding clones, suggesting pre-existing cross-reactive T cells responded. CD4+ clones that contracted lay mainly in CM and EM; CD8+ ones lay in EMRA.

CDR1 and CDR2 (germline): MDHEN, SYDVKM. The CDR3 has 14 amino acids. V was clipped by 6 bases and J by 2 bases; unmatched bases: 7. One entry per CDR3 protein results from TCRdb running MiXCR on the 5' RACE reads. Here the sample spans fewer than 400,000 distinct CDR3 sequences, about 17% being singletons. V gene TRBV28 combines with J gene TRBJ2-7; TRBD1 aligns across 7 bases. The TCR comes from a man between 18 and 35 years old who had mild COVID-19 (a few samples of this study predate the infection). Cell type and time point are not known. Sequencing used PBMCs or a T cell subset sorted from them (not recorded which). This chain's CDR3 is CASSTGTAAYEQYV. DNA for the CDR3: TGTGCCAGCAGCACCGGGACAGCAGCCTACGAGCAGTACGTC.